The present T cell receptor (beta chain) was sequenced within a study of CDR3 diversity in severe acne. TCRdb re-derived calls from the PCR reads in MiXCR, one entry per CDR3 protein. This sample carries 90,000 or so distinct CDR3 sequences, about 50% of them seen once, and the ten largest clones take around a tenth. The CDR3 is 17 residues long, counting both termini. The V gene's germline CDR1 is SEHNR and CDR2 FQNEAQ (reference sequence). A remark on this clonotype: This likely comes from a read error, as the CDR3 has no conserved phenylalanine or tryptophan at its end. The limits of the CDR3 on the DNA are not certain, so only TCRdb's listed CDR3 is given.

The sample taken for sequencing was blood. The sequence came from a male donor in good health, serving as a control. This rearrangement joins TRBV7-9 to TRBJ2-1; TRBD1 is the table's D call, not checked against the DNA. The CDR3 sequence is CASSLQTGGEVGYTFGS.